Described below is a single TCR beta chain sequence and its context. This specimen comes from a study of shared clonotypes between healthy human individuals. Using immunoSEQ multiplex PCR, the repertoire was profiled, and TCRdb retains in-frame clones only, with some absent. This table holds roughly 2.5 million clones, around nine tenths found once. This CDR3 is built from 14 residues. The V and J ends lost 5 bases and 4 bases, in that order; junction bases with no gene match: 4. Germline CDR1 reads SGHTA; CDR2 reads FQGTGA. The chain has TRBV7-3 and TRBJ2-3, with 9 bases identical to TRBD1. This receptor was taken from a man between 18 and 35 years old in good health. The sequenced sample consisted of naive CD4+ T cells sorted from blood. The subset denotes: CD45RA+ positively selected. Here the CDR3 DNA reads TGTGCCAGCAGCCGGGACAGGGCTCCAGATACGCAGTATTTT. The encoded protein is CASSRDRAPDTQYF.